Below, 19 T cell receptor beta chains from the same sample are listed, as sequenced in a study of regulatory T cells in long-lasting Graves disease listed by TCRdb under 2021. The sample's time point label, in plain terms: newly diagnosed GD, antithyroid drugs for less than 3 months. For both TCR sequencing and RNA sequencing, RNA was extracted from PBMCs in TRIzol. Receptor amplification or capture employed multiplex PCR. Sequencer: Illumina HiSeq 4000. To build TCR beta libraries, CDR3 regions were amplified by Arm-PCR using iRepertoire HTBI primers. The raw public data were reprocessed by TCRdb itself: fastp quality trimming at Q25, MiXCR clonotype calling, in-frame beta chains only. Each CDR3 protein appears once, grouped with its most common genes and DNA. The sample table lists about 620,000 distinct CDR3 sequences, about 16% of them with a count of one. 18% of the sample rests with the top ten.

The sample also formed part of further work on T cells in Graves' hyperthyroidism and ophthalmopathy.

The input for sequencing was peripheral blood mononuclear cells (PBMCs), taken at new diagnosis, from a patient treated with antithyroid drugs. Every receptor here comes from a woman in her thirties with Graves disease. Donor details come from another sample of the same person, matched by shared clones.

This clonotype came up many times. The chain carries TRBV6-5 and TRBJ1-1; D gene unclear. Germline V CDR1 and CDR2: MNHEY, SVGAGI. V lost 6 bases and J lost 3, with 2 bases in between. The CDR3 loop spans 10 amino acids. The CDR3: CASSYTEAFF. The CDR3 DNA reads TGTGCCAGCAGCTACACTGAAGCTTTCTTT.

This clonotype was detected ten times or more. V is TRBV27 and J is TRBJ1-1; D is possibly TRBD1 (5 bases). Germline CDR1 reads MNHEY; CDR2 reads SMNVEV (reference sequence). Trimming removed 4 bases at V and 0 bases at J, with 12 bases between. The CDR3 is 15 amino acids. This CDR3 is CASSWGGGVNTEAFF. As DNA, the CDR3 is TGTGCCAGCAGTTGGGGTGGGGGAGTGAACACTGAAGCTTTCTTT.

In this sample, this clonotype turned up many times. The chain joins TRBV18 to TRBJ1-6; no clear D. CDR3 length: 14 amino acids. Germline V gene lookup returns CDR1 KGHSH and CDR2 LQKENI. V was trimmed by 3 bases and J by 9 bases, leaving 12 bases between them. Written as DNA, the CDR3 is TGTGCCAGCTCACCCTCGAGGATGGGTTCACCCCTCCACTTT. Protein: CASSPSRMGSPLHF.

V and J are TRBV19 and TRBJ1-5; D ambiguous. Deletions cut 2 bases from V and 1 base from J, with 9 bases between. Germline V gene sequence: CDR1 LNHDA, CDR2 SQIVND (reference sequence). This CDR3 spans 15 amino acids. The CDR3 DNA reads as TGTGCCAGTAGTATAAAGGGAGGGAGCAATCAGCCCCAGCATTTT. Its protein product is CASSIKGGSNQPQHF.

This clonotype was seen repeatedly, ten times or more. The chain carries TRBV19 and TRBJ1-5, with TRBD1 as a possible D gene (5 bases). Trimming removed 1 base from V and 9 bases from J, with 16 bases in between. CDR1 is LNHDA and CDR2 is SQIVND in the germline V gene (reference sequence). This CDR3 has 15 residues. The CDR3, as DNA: TGTGCCAGTAGTATAGTCGACGGACGGGGGGGGCCCCAGCATTTT. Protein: CASSIVDGRGGPQHF.

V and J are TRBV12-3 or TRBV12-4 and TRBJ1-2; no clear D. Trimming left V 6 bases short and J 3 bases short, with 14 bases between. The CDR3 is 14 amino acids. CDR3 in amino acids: CASSPRWGDYGYTF. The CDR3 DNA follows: TGTGCCAGCAGCCCCCGGTGGGGAGACTATGGCTACACCTTC.

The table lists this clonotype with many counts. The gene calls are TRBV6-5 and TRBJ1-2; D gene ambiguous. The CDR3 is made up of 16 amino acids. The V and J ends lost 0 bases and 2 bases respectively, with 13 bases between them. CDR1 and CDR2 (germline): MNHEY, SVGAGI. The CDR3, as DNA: TGTGCCAGCAGTTACTCGATTAAACAGATCAACTATGGCTACACCTTC. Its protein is CASSYSIKQINYGYTF.

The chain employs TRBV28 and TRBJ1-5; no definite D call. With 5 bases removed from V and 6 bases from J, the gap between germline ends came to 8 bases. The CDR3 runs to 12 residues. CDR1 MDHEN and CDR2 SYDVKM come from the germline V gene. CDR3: CASSMVGQPQHF. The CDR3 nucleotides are TGTGCCAGCAGTATGGTTGGTCAGCCCCAGCATTTT.

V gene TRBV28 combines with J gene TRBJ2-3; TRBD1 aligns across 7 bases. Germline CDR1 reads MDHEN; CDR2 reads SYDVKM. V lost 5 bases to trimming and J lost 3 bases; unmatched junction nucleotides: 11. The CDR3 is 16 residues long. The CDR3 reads CASSVEGALGTDTQYF. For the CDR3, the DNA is TGTGCCAGCAGTGTCGAGGGGGCTCTGGGTACAGATACGCAGTATTTT.

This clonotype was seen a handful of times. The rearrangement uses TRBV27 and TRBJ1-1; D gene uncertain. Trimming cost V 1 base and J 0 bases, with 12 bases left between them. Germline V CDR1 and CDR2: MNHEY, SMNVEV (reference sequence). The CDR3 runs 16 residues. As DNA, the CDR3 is TGTGCCAGCAGTTTATTCGGTGGCAGGTTGAACACTGAAGCTTTCTTT. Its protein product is CASSLFGGRLNTEAFF.

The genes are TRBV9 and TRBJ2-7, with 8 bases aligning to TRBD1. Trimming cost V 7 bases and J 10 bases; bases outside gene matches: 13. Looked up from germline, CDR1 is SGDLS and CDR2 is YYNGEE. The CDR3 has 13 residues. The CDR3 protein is CASAGQGIRCQYF. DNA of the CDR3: TGTGCCAGCGCAGGACAGGGAATTCGTTGTCAGTACTTC.

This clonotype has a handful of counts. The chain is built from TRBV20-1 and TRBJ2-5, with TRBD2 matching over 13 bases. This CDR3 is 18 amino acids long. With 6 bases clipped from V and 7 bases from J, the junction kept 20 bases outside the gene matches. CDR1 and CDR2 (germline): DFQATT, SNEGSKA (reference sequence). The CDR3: CSAPPTSGRPPAKATQYF. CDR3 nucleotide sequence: TGCAGTGCCCCACCGACTAGCGGGAGGCCCCCGGCCAAGGCGACCCAGTACTTC.

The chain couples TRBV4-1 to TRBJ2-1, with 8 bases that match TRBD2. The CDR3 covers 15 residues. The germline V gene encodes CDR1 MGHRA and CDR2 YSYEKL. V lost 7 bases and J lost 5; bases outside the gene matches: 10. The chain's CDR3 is CASIGIGRGDNEQFF. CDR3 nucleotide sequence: TGCGCCAGCATAGGGATCGGGAGGGGGGACAATGAGCAGTTCTTC.

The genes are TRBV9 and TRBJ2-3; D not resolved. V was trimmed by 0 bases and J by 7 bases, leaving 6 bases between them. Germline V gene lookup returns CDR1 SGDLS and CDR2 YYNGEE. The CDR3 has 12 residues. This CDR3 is CASSVDQYTQYF. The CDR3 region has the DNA TGTGCCAGCAGCGTAGATCAGTATACGCAGTATTTT.

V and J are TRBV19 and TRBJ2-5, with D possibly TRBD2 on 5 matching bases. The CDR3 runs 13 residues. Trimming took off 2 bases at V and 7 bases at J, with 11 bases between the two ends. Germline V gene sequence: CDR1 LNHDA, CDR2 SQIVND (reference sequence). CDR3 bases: TGTGCCAGTAGTATAACCGGGGTTGGGACCCAGTACTTC. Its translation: CASSITGVGTQYF.

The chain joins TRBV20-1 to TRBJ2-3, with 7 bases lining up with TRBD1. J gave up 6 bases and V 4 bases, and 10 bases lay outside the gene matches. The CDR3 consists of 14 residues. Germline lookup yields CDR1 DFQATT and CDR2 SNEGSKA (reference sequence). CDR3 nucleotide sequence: TGCAGTGCTAAATCATCTGGGACAGTGGATACGCAGTATTTT. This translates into CSAKSSGTVDTQYF.

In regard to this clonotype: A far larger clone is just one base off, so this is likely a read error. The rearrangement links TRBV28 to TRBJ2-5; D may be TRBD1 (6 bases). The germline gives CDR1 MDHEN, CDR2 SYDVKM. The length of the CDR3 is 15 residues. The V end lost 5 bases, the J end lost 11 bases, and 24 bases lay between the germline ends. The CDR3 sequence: CASSLYREADNEQYF. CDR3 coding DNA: TGTGCCAGCAGTCTCTACAGGGAAGCAGACAATGAGCAGTACTTC.

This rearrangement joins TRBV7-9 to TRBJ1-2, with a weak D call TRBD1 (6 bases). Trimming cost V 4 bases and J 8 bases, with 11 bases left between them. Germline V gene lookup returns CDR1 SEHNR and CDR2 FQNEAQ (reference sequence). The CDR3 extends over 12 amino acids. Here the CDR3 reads CASSWGPEGYTF. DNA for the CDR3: TGTGCCAGCAGCTGGGGGCCCGAAGGCTACACCTTC.

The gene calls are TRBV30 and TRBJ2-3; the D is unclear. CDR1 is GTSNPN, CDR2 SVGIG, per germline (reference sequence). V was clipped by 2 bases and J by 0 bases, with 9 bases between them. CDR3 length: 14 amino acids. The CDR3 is CAWSRGTSTDTQYF. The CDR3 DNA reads TGTGCCTGGAGTCGCGGAACTAGCACAGATACGCAGTATTTT. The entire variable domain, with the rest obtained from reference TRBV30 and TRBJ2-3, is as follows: SQTIHQWPATLVQPVGSPLSLECTVEGTSNPNLYWYRQAAGRGLQLLFYSVGIGQISSEVPQNLSASRPQDRQFILSSKKLLLSDSGFYLCAWSRGTSTDTQYFGPGTRLTVL.